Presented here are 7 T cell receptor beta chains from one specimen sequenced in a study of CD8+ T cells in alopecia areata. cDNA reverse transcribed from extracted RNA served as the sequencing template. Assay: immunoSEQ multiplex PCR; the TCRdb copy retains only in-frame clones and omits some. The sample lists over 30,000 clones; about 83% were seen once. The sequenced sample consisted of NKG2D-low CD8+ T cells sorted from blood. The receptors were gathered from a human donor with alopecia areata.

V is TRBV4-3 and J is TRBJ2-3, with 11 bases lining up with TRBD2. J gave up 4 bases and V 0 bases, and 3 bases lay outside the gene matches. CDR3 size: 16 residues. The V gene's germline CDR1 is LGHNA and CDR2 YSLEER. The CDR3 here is CASSQEASGGSDTQYF. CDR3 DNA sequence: TGCGCCAGCAGCCAAGAGGCTAGCGGGGGGTCAGATACGCAGTATTTT.

In DNA form, the CDR3 reads TGTGCCAGCTCACAGGACAGTCCTCTCGAGCAGTACTTC. Its protein product is CASSQDSPLEQYF. The chain is built from TRBV18 and TRBJ2-7; D may be TRBD1 (6 bases). Germline-derived CDR1 and CDR2 are KGHSH and LQKENI. The CDR3 contains 13 residues. V lost 4 bases and J lost 6, with 13 bases in between.

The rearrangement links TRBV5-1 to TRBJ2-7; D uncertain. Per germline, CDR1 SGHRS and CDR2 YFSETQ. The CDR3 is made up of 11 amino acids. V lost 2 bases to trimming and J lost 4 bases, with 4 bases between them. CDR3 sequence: CASSLEYEQYF. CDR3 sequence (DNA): TGCGCCAGCAGCTTAGAATACGAGCAGTACTTC.

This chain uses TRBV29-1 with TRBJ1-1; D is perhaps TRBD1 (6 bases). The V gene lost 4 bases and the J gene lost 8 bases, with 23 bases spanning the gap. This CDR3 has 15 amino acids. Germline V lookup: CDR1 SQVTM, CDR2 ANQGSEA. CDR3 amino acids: CSVVGETGVWREAFF. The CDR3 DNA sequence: TGCAGCGTTGTAGGTGAGACAGGCGTTTGGAGGGAAGCTTTCTTT.

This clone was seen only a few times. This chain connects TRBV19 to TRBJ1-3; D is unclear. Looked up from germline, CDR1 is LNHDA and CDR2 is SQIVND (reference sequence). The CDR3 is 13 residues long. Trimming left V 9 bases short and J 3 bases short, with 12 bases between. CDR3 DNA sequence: TGTGCCAGCGGACTGGGGTATGGAAACACCATATATTTT. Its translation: CASGLGYGNTIYF.

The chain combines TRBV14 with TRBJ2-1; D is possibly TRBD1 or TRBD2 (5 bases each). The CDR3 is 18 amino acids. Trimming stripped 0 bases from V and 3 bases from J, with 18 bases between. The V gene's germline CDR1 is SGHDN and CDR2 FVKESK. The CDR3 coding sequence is TGTGCCAGCAGCCAAGAGTTACTCCGGGACCAATTCTACAATGAGCAGTTCTTC. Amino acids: CASSQELLRDQFYNEQFF.

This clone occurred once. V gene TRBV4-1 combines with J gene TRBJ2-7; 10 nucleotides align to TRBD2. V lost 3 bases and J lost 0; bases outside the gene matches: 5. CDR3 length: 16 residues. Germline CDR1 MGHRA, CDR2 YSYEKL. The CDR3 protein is CASSHLSGRSSYEQYF. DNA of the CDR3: TGCGCCAGCAGCCACCTTAGCGGGAGGAGCTCCTACGAGCAGTACTTC.